What follows are 7 T cell receptor beta chains derived from one specimen sequenced in a study of resident and recirculating memory T cells in vitiligo. Here immunoSEQ multiplex PCR was the method, and the copy in TCRdb shows in-frame clones only, minus some. The repertoire holds 70,000 to 75,000 clones, with roughly nine tenths as singletons. Sequencing was done on a sample of blood. The receptors shown here come from a male donor with vitiligo.

This rearrangement joins TRBV28 to TRBJ2-2, with D unclear. Trimming pared 5 bases from V and 4 bases from J, leaving 2 bases between. Germline values: CDR1 MDHEN, CDR2 SYDVKM. The CDR3 is 11 amino acids. The CDR3 region has the DNA TGTGCCAGCAGTCTCACCGGGGAGCTGTTTTTT. Translating gives CASSLTGELFF.

The CDR3 protein is CASSRFEGTGVSFYGYTF. CDR3 coding DNA: TGCGCCAGCAGCCGTTTCGAAGGGACAGGGGTTTCTTTCTATGGCTACACCTTC. V gene TRBV4-1 combines with J gene TRBJ1-2; 10 bases match TRBD1. The germline V gene has CDR1 MGHRA and CDR2 YSYEKL. The CDR3 runs 18 residues. The V segment lost 4 bases and the J segment 4 bases; nucleotides outside the gene matches: 15.

The gene calls are TRBV5-4 and TRBJ1-1; 7 nucleotides align to TRBD1. Germline lookup yields CDR1 SGHNT and CDR2 YYREEE (reference sequence). The CDR3 extends over 15 amino acids. The V and J ends lost 5 bases and 5 bases, in that order; junction bases with no gene match: 12. The CDR3 here is CASRTTGVDRTEAFF. DNA for the CDR3: TGTGCCAGCAGGACCACAGGGGTCGATAGAACTGAAGCTTTCTTT.

This clone appeared a single time. V gene TRBV11-2 combines with J gene TRBJ1-1; D gene ambiguous. This CDR3 contains 12 residues. V was clipped by 7 bases and J by 5 bases, with 11 bases between them. Germline CDR1 SGHAT, CDR2 FQNNGV. Written as DNA, the CDR3 is TGTGCCAGCACCCAATTTGAGACTGAAGCTTTCTTT. It specifies CASTQFETEAFF.

This CDR3 reads CASSRLGRTYTGELFF. The CDR3 DNA reads as TGTGCCAGTAGTAGGCTCGGCAGGACTTACACCGGGGAGCTGTTTTTT. This rearrangement joins TRBV19 to TRBJ2-2; tentatively, D is TRBD2 (5 bases). Germline V lookup: CDR1 LNHDA, CDR2 SQIVND (reference sequence). With 4 bases removed from V and 3 bases from J, the gap between germline ends came to 15 bases. The CDR3 runs to 16 residues.

The chain carries TRBV7-3 and TRBJ2-2; possible D gene TRBD1, 6 bases. CDR1 is SGHTA and CDR2 is FQGTGA in the germline V gene. V dropped 5 bases and J dropped 1 base, with 11 bases sitting between them. This CDR3 has 15 amino acids. The CDR3 DNA follows: TGTGCCAGCAGCCTAGACAGGAAGAACACCGGGGAGCTGTTTTTT. It encodes CASSLDRKNTGELFF.

The chain links TRBV10-3 to TRBJ2-3; TRBD2 agrees at 8 bases. The CDR3 is 16 amino acids. The trim removed 6 bases at V and 6 bases at J, leaving 14 bases unmatched. CDR1 and CDR2 from the germline V gene are ENHRY and SYGVKD. The chain's CDR3 is CAISSRTGGAVDTQYF. DNA of the CDR3: TGTGCCATCAGCTCACGGACCGGGGGGGCCGTGGATACGCAGTATTTT.